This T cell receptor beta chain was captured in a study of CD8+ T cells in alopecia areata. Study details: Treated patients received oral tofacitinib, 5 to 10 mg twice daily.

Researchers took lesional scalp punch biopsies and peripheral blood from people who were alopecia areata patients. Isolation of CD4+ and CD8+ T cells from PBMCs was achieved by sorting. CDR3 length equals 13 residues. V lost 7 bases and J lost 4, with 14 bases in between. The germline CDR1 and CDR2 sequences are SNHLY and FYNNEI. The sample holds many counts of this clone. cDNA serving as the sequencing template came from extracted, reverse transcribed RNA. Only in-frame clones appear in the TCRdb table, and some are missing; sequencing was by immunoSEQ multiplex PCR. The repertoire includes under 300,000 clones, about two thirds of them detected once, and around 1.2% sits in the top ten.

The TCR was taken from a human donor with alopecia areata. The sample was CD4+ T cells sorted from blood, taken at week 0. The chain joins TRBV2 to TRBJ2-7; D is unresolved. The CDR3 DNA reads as TGTGCCAGCATACTCGAAGCAGGATACGAGCAGTACTTC. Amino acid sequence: CASILEAGYEQYF.